A selection of T cell receptor beta chains follows, all from one sample in a study of technical replicates of blood from a few donors. Measured with immunoSEQ multiplex PCR; TCRdb has only the in-frame clones, and not every one. The table shows 75,000 to 95,000 clones, with 96% occurring only once. Sequencing was done on a sample of T cells isolated from PBMCs. These receptors all stem from a human donor in good health. Each CDR3 is given with its conserved first and last residue. Each record gives: D gene, clone size, J gene, V gene, CDR3 protein, CDR3 DNA. The D gene is left open where the match is weak. Rows give clone size only sometimes, using once, few, many, or a class for an expanded clone.

d_call: .; clone_size: .; j_call: TRBJ2-1; v_call: TRBV27; cdr3_aa: CASRVGSGGGSYNEQFF; cdr3_nt: TGTGCCAGCAGGGTTGGGTCAGGCGGAGGCTCCTACAATGAGCAGTTCTTC
d_call: .; clone_size: .; j_call: TRBJ1-2; v_call: TRBV5-3; cdr3_aa: CARSQTLQEDGSYTF; cdr3_nt: TGTGCCAGAAGCCAAACACTCCAGGAGGATGGGTCCTACACCTTC
d_call: .; clone_size: .; j_call: TRBJ2-3; v_call: TRBV5-4; cdr3_aa: CASTREEHTQYF; cdr3_nt: TGTGCCAGCACACGCGAGGAGCATACGCAGTATTTT
d_call: TRBD1; clone_size: .; j_call: TRBJ1-2; v_call: TRBV19; cdr3_aa: CASSIQTGGAGYGYTF; cdr3_nt: TGTGCCAGTAGTATCCAGACAGGGGGCGCAGGCTATGGCTACACCTTC
d_call: .; clone_size: .; j_call: TRBJ2-1; v_call: TRBV4-3; cdr3_aa: CASSRRSRDNEQFF; cdr3_nt: TGCGCCAGCAGCCGGCGTAGCAGGGACAATGAGCAGTTCTTC
d_call: .; clone_size: .; j_call: TRBJ1-5; v_call: TRBV28; cdr3_aa: CASSALGGSNQPQHF; cdr3_nt: TGTGCCAGCAGTGCCCTAGGGGGTAGCAATCAGCCCCAGCATTTT
d_call: TRBD2; clone_size: .; j_call: TRBJ2-3; v_call: TRBV11-3; cdr3_aa: CASSPRQREDGFTDTQYF; cdr3_nt: TGTGCCAGCAGCCCGAGGCAGCGGGAGGACGGGTTCACAGATACGCAGTATTTT
d_call: TRBD1; clone_size: few; j_call: TRBJ2-3; v_call: TRBV27; cdr3_aa: CASSPLMGQGDTQYF; cdr3_nt: TGTGCCAGCAGTCCCCTTATGGGACAGGGAGATACGCAGTATTTT
d_call: TRBD1; clone_size: .; j_call: TRBJ2-4; v_call: TRBV5-6; cdr3_aa: CASSRTGGNIQYF; cdr3_nt: TGTGCCAGCAGCCGGACAGGGGGAAACATTCAGTACTTC
d_call: .; clone_size: once; j_call: TRBJ2-7; v_call: TRBV4-2; cdr3_aa: CASSPYLTGVYEQYF; cdr3_nt: TGTGCCAGCAGCCCCTACCTCACGGGGGTATACGAGCAGTACTTC
d_call: .; clone_size: .; j_call: TRBJ2-5; v_call: TRBV19; cdr3_aa: CASSIPGQETQYF; cdr3_nt: TGTGCCAGTAGTATTCCAGGGCAGGAGACCCAGTACTTC
d_call: .; clone_size: few; j_call: TRBJ1-2; v_call: TRBV4-2; cdr3_aa: CASSQWGAAYGYTF; cdr3_nt: TGTGCCAGCAGCCAATGGGGCGCCGCATATGGCTACACCTTC
d_call: TRBD1; clone_size: .; j_call: TRBJ1-3; v_call: TRBV2; cdr3_aa: CASSDFGQGDPIYF; cdr3_nt: TGTGCCAGCAGTGATTTCGGTCAGGGGGACCCCATATATTTT
d_call: .; clone_size: .; j_call: TRBJ1-4; v_call: TRBV7-8; cdr3_aa: CASRTAFATNEKLFF; cdr3_nt: TGTGCCAGCAGGACAGCTTTTGCAACTAATGAAAAACTGTTTTTT
d_call: TRBD2; clone_size: .; j_call: TRBJ2-1; v_call: TRBV6-5; cdr3_aa: CASTSRTSGYNEQFF; cdr3_nt: TGTGCCAGCACCTCAAGGACTAGCGGTTACAATGAGCAGTTCTTC
d_call: TRBD1; clone_size: .; j_call: TRBJ2-7; v_call: TRBV9; cdr3_aa: CASSVAGTGIYEQYF; cdr3_nt: TGTGCCAGCAGCGTAGCGGGGACAGGGATATACGAGCAGTACTTC
d_call: .; clone_size: .; j_call: TRBJ1-2; v_call: TRBV9; cdr3_aa: CASSVGRQASYGYTF; cdr3_nt: TGTGCCAGCAGCGTTGGGAGACAAGCCTCCTATGGCTACACCTTC
d_call: TRBD2; clone_size: once; j_call: TRBJ2-7; v_call: TRBV4-1; cdr3_aa: CASSQDPGTSGRGREQYF; cdr3_nt: TGCGCCAGCAGCCAAGATCCTGGGACTAGCGGGAGAGGGAGGGAGCAGTACTTC
d_call: .; clone_size: .; j_call: TRBJ1-1; v_call: TRBV9; cdr3_aa: CASSVGAVTEAFF; cdr3_nt: TGTGCCAGCAGCGTAGGGGCAGTCACTGAAGCTTTCTTT
d_call: .; clone_size: .; j_call: TRBJ2-7; v_call: TRBV15; cdr3_aa: CATSPGLSYEQYF; cdr3_nt: TGTGCCACCAGCCCCGGACTCTCCTACGAGCAGTACTTC
d_call: .; clone_size: .; j_call: TRBJ2-7; v_call: TRBV11-3; cdr3_aa: CASSLNFKGYSYEQYF; cdr3_nt: TGTGCCAGCAGCTTAAATTTTAAGGGGTACTCCTACGAGCAGTACTTC
d_call: .; clone_size: .; j_call: TRBJ2-1; v_call: TRBV9; cdr3_aa: CASSVEGVSYNEQFF; cdr3_nt: TGTGCCAGCAGCGTAGAAGGGGTCTCCTACAATGAGCAGTTCTTC
d_call: .; clone_size: .; j_call: TRBJ1-2; v_call: TRBV27; cdr3_aa: CASSRDTFNYGYTF; cdr3_nt: TGTGCCAGCAGTCGGGACACTTTCAACTATGGCTACACCTTC
d_call: .; clone_size: .; j_call: TRBJ2-5; v_call: TRBV4-3; cdr3_aa: CASSQERYRGKAGEETQYF; cdr3_nt: TGCGCCAGCAGCCAAGAACGTTATAGGGGGAAGGCGGGAGAAGAGACCCAGTACTTC
d_call: .; clone_size: .; j_call: TRBJ1-5; v_call: TRBV6-6; cdr3_aa: CASSDSDNQPQHF; cdr3_nt: TGTGCCAGCAGCGACTCCGACAATCAGCCCCAGCATTTT
d_call: .; clone_size: .; j_call: TRBJ2-7; v_call: TRBV9; cdr3_aa: CASSVASSPTYEQYF; cdr3_nt: TGTGCCAGCAGCGTGGCTAGCTCCCCCACCTACGAGCAGTACTTC
d_call: .; clone_size: .; j_call: TRBJ2-3; v_call: TRBV5-1; cdr3_aa: CASSLLDSVQDTQYF; cdr3_nt: TGCGCCAGCAGCCTCTTAGACTCCGTCCAAGATACGCAGTATTTT
d_call: TRBD2; clone_size: once; j_call: TRBJ2-5; v_call: TRBV4-2; cdr3_aa: CASSQSGRDETQYF; cdr3_nt: TGTGCCAGCAGCCAGAGCGGGAGGGATGAGACCCAGTACTTC
d_call: TRBD1; clone_size: .; j_call: TRBJ1-4; v_call: TRBV19; cdr3_aa: CASRLTGGQTNEKLFF; cdr3_nt: TGTGCCAGTAGGCTGACAGGGGGCCAGACTAATGAAAAACTGTTTTTT
d_call: TRBD2; clone_size: .; j_call: TRBJ2-7; v_call: TRBV6-5; cdr3_aa: CASSYPAGAQYF; cdr3_nt: TGTGCCAGCAGTTACCCAGCGGGAGCGCAGTACTTC